These T cell receptor beta chains were read from a single sample in a study of chemoradiotherapy in HPV16-positive cancers. Here immunoSEQ multiplex PCR was the method, and the copy in TCRdb shows in-frame clones only, minus some. The data hold around 40,000 clones, with about 77% observed a single time. The sequences come from blood, collected from a patient who underwent chemoradiotherapy. The origin of the receptors is a human donor with HPV-associated anogenital cancer. The CDR3 runs from the conserved cysteine through the conserved F or W. The order of the fields is V gene, J gene, CDR3 length, D gene, CDR3 protein, CDR3 DNA. D genes are given only for firm matches.

TRBV19	TRBJ1-5	13	.	CASSIDYGQPQHF	TGTGCCAGTAGTATAGATTACGGGCAGCCCCAGCATTTT
TRBV6-1	TRBJ1-5	14	TRBD1	CASSYDRGREPQHF	TGTGCCAGCAGCTACGACAGGGGGCGAGAGCCCCAGCATTTT
TRBV29-1	TRBJ1-2	15	.	CSVEFRKGDPLGYTF	TGCAGCGTTGAGTTTCGGAAAGGGGACCCTCTCGGCTACACCTTC
TRBV5-1	TRBJ2-3	14	.	CASSFAARTDTQYF	TGCGCCAGCAGCTTTGCCGCAAGGACAGATACGCAGTATTTT
TRBV9	TRBJ1-1	12	.	CASSPGTGEAFF	TGTGCCAGCAGCCCGGGGACGGGTGAAGCTTTCTTT
TRBV10-1	TRBJ2-2	14	.	CASQDRRNTGELFF	TGCGCCAGCCAAGACAGGAGAAACACCGGGGAGCTGTTTTTT
TRBV27	TRBJ1-2	14	.	CASSDPDSNYGYTF	TGTGCCAGCAGTGACCCCGACAGTAACTATGGCTACACCTTC
TRBV30	TRBJ2-5	13	.	CAWSVGGGETQYF	TGTGCCTGGAGTGTAGGGGGAGGAGAGACCCAGTACTTC
TRBV11-2	TRBJ1-2	13	TRBD1	CASSPGQDYGYTF	TGTGCCAGCAGCCCCGGACAGGATTATGGCTACACCTTC
TRBV6-5	TRBJ1-2	15	.	CASSPTGRVIYGYTF	TGTGCCAGCAGTCCGACTGGGAGGGTAATATATGGCTACACCTTC
TRBV7-9	TRBJ2-5	12	.	CASSSIDETQYF	TGTGCCAGCAGTTCGATCGATGAGACCCAGTACTTC
TRBV20-1	TRBJ1-2	11	.	CSAIGQGGYTF	TGCAGTGCTATAGGACAAGGCGGCTACACCTTC
TRBV2	TRBJ1-2	13	TRBD1	CASSEQGYHGYTF	TGTGCCAGCAGCGAACAGGGGTACCATGGCTACACCTTC